The rows below give T cell receptor beta chains drawn from one sample of a study of early T cells in non-severe SARS-CoV-2 infection. TCRdb passed the 5' RACE reads through MiXCR, listing each CDR3 protein once. This sample yields about 77,000 distinct CDR3 sequences, of which 9% to 15% are seen a single time; about a sixth belongs to the top ten. Here the sequenced sample was whole blood, taken at baseline. The receptors come from an adult who was a healthcare worker with PCR-confirmed SARS-CoV-2 infection or an uninfected control (not recorded which). The donor label of this sample is uncertain. The CDR3 runs from the conserved cysteine through the conserved F or W. Fields, in order: V gene, J gene, D gene, clone size, CDR3 protein, CDR3 DNA. The D gene is left open where the match is weak. Rows give clone size only sometimes, using once, few, many, or a class for an expanded clone.

v_gene: TRBV4-1
j_gene: TRBJ1-1
d_gene: NA
abundance: NA
CDR3aa: CASSETALNTEAFF
CDR3nt: TGCGCCAGCAGCGAGACAGCCCTGAACACTGAAGCTTTCTTT

v_gene: TRBV7-6
j_gene: TRBJ2-1
d_gene: TRBD2
abundance: many
CDR3aa: CASSLEASGSTSYNEQFF
CDR3nt: TGTGCCAGCAGCTTAGAGGCTAGCGGGAGTACCTCCTACAATGAGCAGTTCTTC

v_gene: TRBV12-5
j_gene: TRBJ2-5
d_gene: NA
abundance: many
CDR3aa: CASLVEETQYF
CDR3nt: TGTGCCTCCCTGGTAGAAGAGACCCAGTACTTC

v_gene: TRBV10-1
j_gene: TRBJ2-3
d_gene: TRBD2
abundance: few
CDR3aa: CASSRTGGGPQYF
CDR3nt: TGCGCCAGCAGTAGGACCGGGGGGGGTCCGCAGTATTTT

v_gene: TRBV11-2
j_gene: TRBJ1-3
d_gene: NA
abundance: few
CDR3aa: CASSQFRGHPRNTIYF
CDR3nt: TGTGCCAGCAGCCAGTTCAGAGGGCACCCTAGGAACACCATATATTTT

v_gene: TRBV7-9
j_gene: TRBJ1-5
d_gene: TRBD1
abundance: NA
CDR3aa: CASSRRAQGVQPQHF
CDR3nt: TGTGCCAGCAGCCGACGGGCGCAGGGGGTTCAGCCCCAGCATTTT

v_gene: TRBV12-3/TRBV12-4
j_gene: TRBJ2-4
d_gene: NA
abundance: NA
CDR3aa: CASSEPGHHENIQYF
CDR3nt: TGTGCCAGCAGTGAACCGGGACACCACGAAAACATTCAGTACTTC

v_gene: TRBV7-9
j_gene: TRBJ2-3
d_gene: TRBD1
abundance: few
CDR3aa: CASSSSDRASDTQYF
CDR3nt: TGTGCCAGCAGCTCTTCCGACAGGGCCTCAGATACGCAGTATTTT

v_gene: TRBV27
j_gene: TRBJ2-4
d_gene: NA
abundance: many
CDR3aa: CVIGFFQYF
CDR3nt: TGTGTAATTGGGTTCTTTCAGTACTTC

v_gene: TRBV7-3
j_gene: TRBJ2-7
d_gene: TRBD1
abundance: few
CDR3aa: CASSSSGTGVNEQYF
CDR3nt: TGTGCCAGCAGCTCATCCGGGACAGGGGTTAACGAGCAGTACTTC

v_gene: TRBV7-9
j_gene: TRBJ2-7
d_gene: NA
abundance: NA
CDR3aa: CASSSLGDTTYEQYF
CDR3nt: TGTGCCAGCAGCTCTTTGGGGGACACAACCTACGAGCAGTACTTC

v_gene: TRBV6-1
j_gene: TRBJ1-1
d_gene: NA
abundance: NA
CDR3aa: CASRGQWGMNTEAFF
CDR3nt: TGTGCCAGCAGGGGGCAATGGGGCATGAACACTGAAGCTTTCTTT

v_gene: TRBV7-9
j_gene: TRBJ1-2
d_gene: NA
abundance: few
CDR3aa: CASSLGSFPGTF
CDR3nt: TGTGCCAGCAGCTTAGGAAGTTTCCCGGGGACCTTC

v_gene: TRBV6-2/TRBV6-3
j_gene: TRBJ1-1
d_gene: NA
abundance: many
CDR3aa: CASSPRNTEAFF
CDR3nt: TGTGCCAGCAGCCCACGGAACACTGAAGCTTTCTTT

v_gene: TRBV13
j_gene: TRBJ2-5
d_gene: NA
abundance: NA
CDR3aa: CASSLGGEDQETQYF
CDR3nt: TGTGCCAGCAGCTTAGGGGGCGAGGACCAAGAGACCCAGTACTTC

v_gene: TRBV27
j_gene: TRBJ2-3
d_gene: NA
abundance: NA
CDR3aa: CASSLLLANGDTDTQYF
CDR3nt: TGTGCCAGCAGTTTATTGTTGGCCAACGGAGACACAGATACGCAGTATTTT

v_gene: TRBV5-1
j_gene: TRBJ1-4
d_gene: NA
abundance: medium-sized
CDR3aa: CASSAEVGVGDEKLFF
CDR3nt: TGCGCCAGCAGCGCGGAGGTTGGGGTAGGCGATGAAAAACTGTTTTTT

v_gene: TRBV4-1
j_gene: TRBJ2-7
d_gene: TRBD2
abundance: NA
CDR3aa: CASSPHGFSGTPYEQYF
CDR3nt: TGCGCCAGCAGCCCGCACGGATTCAGCGGGACCCCCTACGAGCAGTACTTC

v_gene: TRBV6-2/TRBV6-3
j_gene: TRBJ1-2
d_gene: NA
abundance: many
CDR3aa: CASSHERGYTF
CDR3nt: TGTGCCAGCAGCCACGAAAGGGGCTACACCTTC

v_gene: TRBV19
j_gene: TRBJ2-3
d_gene: TRBD1
abundance: NA
CDR3aa: CASSRPGQPTDTQYF
CDR3nt: TGTGCCAGTAGCCGTCCGGGACAGCCTACAGATACGCAGTATTTT

v_gene: TRBV20-1
j_gene: TRBJ2-1
d_gene: NA
abundance: many
CDR3aa: CSAEDNEQFF
CDR3nt: TGCAGTGCCGAGGACAATGAGCAGTTCTTC

v_gene: TRBV19
j_gene: TRBJ1-6
d_gene: NA
abundance: few
CDR3aa: CASRESLRNSPLHF
CDR3nt: TGTGCCAGTAGGGAGAGTTTAAGGAATTCACCCCTCCACTTT

v_gene: TRBV7-9
j_gene: TRBJ2-3
d_gene: TRBD1
abundance: few
CDR3aa: CASSLGTGSDTQYF
CDR3nt: TGTGCCAGCAGCCTAGGGACAGGGTCAGATACGCAGTATTTT

v_gene: TRBV20-1
j_gene: TRBJ2-3
d_gene: TRBD2
abundance: many
CDR3aa: CSARDSGTRGKRDTQYF
CDR3nt: TGCAGTGCTAGAGACTCAGGGACTAGGGGTAAAAGAGATACGCAGTATTTT

v_gene: TRBV11-2
j_gene: TRBJ2-5
d_gene: NA
abundance: few
CDR3aa: CASSFRLLETQYF
CDR3nt: TGTGCCAGCAGCTTTCGGCTTCTCGAGACCCAGTACTTC

v_gene: TRBV2
j_gene: TRBJ1-1
d_gene: TRBD1
abundance: NA
CDR3aa: CASNSGTGGGEAFF
CDR3nt: TGTGCCAGCAATTCCGGGACAGGAGGCGGTGAAGCTTTCTTT

v_gene: TRBV10-1
j_gene: TRBJ2-2
d_gene: NA
abundance: few
CDR3aa: CASSVLPAGELFF
CDR3nt: TGCGCCAGCAGTGTACTCCCGGCCGGGGAGCTGTTTTTT

v_gene: TRBV7-3
j_gene: TRBJ1-6
d_gene: NA
abundance: few
CDR3aa: CASSLLGPGYNSPLHF
CDR3nt: TGTGCCAGCAGCTTATTAGGGCCGGGGTATAATTCACCCCTCCACTTT

v_gene: TRBV7-3
j_gene: TRBJ2-3
d_gene: TRBD2
abundance: many
CDR3aa: CASSLRSGGGTDTQYF
CDR3nt: TGTGCCAGCAGCTTAAGGTCGGGGGGTGGCACAGATACGCAGTATTTT

v_gene: TRBV6-5
j_gene: TRBJ1-3
d_gene: NA
abundance: few
CDR3aa: CASSYRDTSGNTIYF
CDR3nt: TGTGCCAGCAGTTACCGGGACACCTCTGGAAACACCATATATTTT

v_gene: TRBV30
j_gene: TRBJ2-7
d_gene: NA
abundance: NA
CDR3aa: CAWSLGGPYEQYF
CDR3nt: TGTGCCTGGAGTTTAGGAGGGCCCTACGAGCAGTACTTC

v_gene: TRBV5-6
j_gene: TRBJ2-5
d_gene: TRBD1
abundance: many
CDR3aa: CASSFGQVQETQYF
CDR3nt: TGTGCCAGCAGCTTCGGACAGGTCCAAGAGACCCAGTACTTC

v_gene: TRBV9
j_gene: TRBJ2-2
d_gene: TRBD1
abundance: medium-sized
CDR3aa: CASSEDPGTVPGELFF
CDR3nt: TGTGCCAGCAGCGAGGACCCCGGGACAGTTCCCGGGGAGCTGTTTTTT

v_gene: TRBV7-9
j_gene: TRBJ2-3
d_gene: TRBD2
abundance: few
CDR3aa: CASSLLAGGRTQYF
CDR3nt: TGTGCCAGCAGCTTACTAGCGGGGGGGCGGACGCAGTATTTT

v_gene: TRBV6-5
j_gene: TRBJ1-1
d_gene: TRBD1
abundance: few
CDR3aa: CASSPTGLEAFF
CDR3nt: TGTGCCAGCAGCCCGACAGGGTTGGAAGCTTTCTTT

v_gene: TRBV18
j_gene: TRBJ2-5
d_gene: NA
abundance: few
CDR3aa: CASSPSRIETQYF
CDR3nt: TGTGCCAGCTCACCTTCCCGAATTGAGACCCAGTACTTC

v_gene: TRBV5-4
j_gene: TRBJ2-1
d_gene: TRBD2
abundance: NA
CDR3aa: CASSPTSGYYNEQFF
CDR3nt: TGTGCCAGCAGCCCGACTAGCGGATATTACAATGAGCAGTTCTTC

v_gene: TRBV20-1
j_gene: TRBJ2-2
d_gene: NA
abundance: many
CDR3aa: CSARVSAGGGELFF
CDR3nt: TGCAGTGCTAGGGTATCGGCAGGCGGCGGGGAGCTGTTTTTT

v_gene: TRBV2
j_gene: TRBJ2-1
d_gene: NA
abundance: NA
CDR3aa: CASNREDEQFF
CDR3nt: TGTGCCAGCAATAGGGAGGATGAGCAGTTCTTC

v_gene: TRBV11-2
j_gene: TRBJ2-1
d_gene: TRBD2
abundance: many
CDR3aa: CASSARTSGGNNEQFF
CDR3nt: TGTGCCAGCAGCGCCCGGACTAGCGGGGGGAACAATGAGCAGTTCTTC

v_gene: TRBV2
j_gene: TRBJ2-6
d_gene: NA
abundance: NA
CDR3aa: CASYQGAGANVLTF
CDR3nt: TGTGCCAGTTACCAGGGTGCTGGGGCCAACGTCCTGACTTTC

v_gene: TRBV7-9
j_gene: TRBJ2-7
d_gene: NA
abundance: NA
CDR3aa: CASSLAVSFTGGPYEQYF
CDR3nt: TGTGCCAGCAGCTTAGCCGTTTCATTTACAGGCGGCCCCTACGAGCAGTACTTC

v_gene: TRBV12-3/TRBV12-4
j_gene: TRBJ2-2
d_gene: NA
abundance: many
CDR3aa: CASSYTGELFF
CDR3nt: TGTGCCAGCAGTTACACCGGGGAGCTGTTTTTT

v_gene: TRBV29-1
j_gene: TRBJ1-1
d_gene: NA
abundance: NA
CDR3aa: CSVKLPTAPPGTEAFF
CDR3nt: TGCAGCGTTAAACTCCCGACAGCCCCTCCGGGCACTGAAGCTTTCTTT

v_gene: TRBV24-1
j_gene: TRBJ2-3
d_gene: NA
abundance: NA
CDR3aa: CATSDSNEADTQYF
CDR3nt: TGTGCCACCAGTGATTCGAACGAGGCAGATACGCAGTATTTT

v_gene: TRBV18
j_gene: TRBJ2-7
d_gene: NA
abundance: many
CDR3aa: CASSLSSYEQYF
CDR3nt: TGTGCCAGCTCACTAAGCTCCTACGAGCAGTACTTC

v_gene: TRBV20-1
j_gene: TRBJ2-1
d_gene: TRBD2
abundance: many
CDR3aa: CSASDPTSGGDNEQFF
CDR3nt: TGCAGTGCTAGTGACCCGACTAGCGGAGGGGACAATGAGCAGTTCTTC

v_gene: TRBV7-2
j_gene: TRBJ2-3
d_gene: TRBD2
abundance: many
CDR3aa: CASSFLSSGGAKDTQYF
CDR3nt: TGTGCCAGCAGCTTCCTATCTAGCGGGGGGGCGAAAGATACGCAGTATTTT

v_gene: TRBV29-1
j_gene: TRBJ2-3
d_gene: TRBD2
abundance: NA
CDR3aa: CSVGTSGGFTDTQYF
CDR3nt: TGCAGCGTTGGGACTAGCGGGGGGTTCACAGATACGCAGTATTTT

v_gene: TRBV12-3/TRBV12-4
j_gene: TRBJ2-5
d_gene: NA
abundance: NA
CDR3aa: CASSFWPRQQETQYF
CDR3nt: TGTGCCAGCAGTTTTTGGCCCCGCCAACAAGAGACCCAGTACTTC

v_gene: TRBV10-2
j_gene: TRBJ2-2
d_gene: TRBD2
abundance: NA
CDR3aa: CASRSGRESRELFF
CDR3nt: TGCGCCAGCAGGAGCGGGAGGGAGAGCAGGGAGCTGTTTTTT

v_gene: TRBV28
j_gene: TRBJ2-5
d_gene: NA
abundance: many
CDR3aa: CASSTEVQQETQYF
CDR3nt: TGTGCCAGCTCTACCGAGGTACAGCAAGAGACCCAGTACTTC

v_gene: TRBV7-3
j_gene: TRBJ2-3
d_gene: NA
abundance: NA
CDR3aa: CASSQTRDGTQYF
CDR3nt: TGTGCCAGCAGTCAAACCCGGGACGGTACGCAGTATTTT

v_gene: TRBV19
j_gene: TRBJ1-2
d_gene: NA
abundance: NA
CDR3aa: CASTDKRGVSYGYTF
CDR3nt: TGTGCCAGTACCGACAAGAGGGGCGTAAGCTATGGCTACACCTTC

v_gene: TRBV27
j_gene: TRBJ2-1
d_gene: TRBD1
abundance: few
CDR3aa: CASSLNRGRISEQFF
CDR3nt: TGTGCCAGCAGTTTAAACAGGGGGCGGATTAGTGAGCAGTTCTTC

v_gene: TRBV20-1
j_gene: TRBJ2-1
d_gene: TRBD2
abundance: many
CDR3aa: CSAETSGSYNEQFF
CDR3nt: TGCAGTGCTGAGACTAGCGGGAGTTACAATGAGCAGTTCTTC

v_gene: TRBV10-2
j_gene: TRBJ2-2
d_gene: NA
abundance: few
CDR3aa: CASSAGADSARELFF
CDR3nt: TGCGCCAGCAGTGCGGGGGCAGACTCGGCCCGGGAGCTGTTTTTT

v_gene: TRBV11-1
j_gene: TRBJ2-3
d_gene: NA
abundance: NA
CDR3aa: CASSPDQTWADTQYF
CDR3nt: TGTGCCAGCAGCCCGGACCAGACGTGGGCAGATACGCAGTATTTT